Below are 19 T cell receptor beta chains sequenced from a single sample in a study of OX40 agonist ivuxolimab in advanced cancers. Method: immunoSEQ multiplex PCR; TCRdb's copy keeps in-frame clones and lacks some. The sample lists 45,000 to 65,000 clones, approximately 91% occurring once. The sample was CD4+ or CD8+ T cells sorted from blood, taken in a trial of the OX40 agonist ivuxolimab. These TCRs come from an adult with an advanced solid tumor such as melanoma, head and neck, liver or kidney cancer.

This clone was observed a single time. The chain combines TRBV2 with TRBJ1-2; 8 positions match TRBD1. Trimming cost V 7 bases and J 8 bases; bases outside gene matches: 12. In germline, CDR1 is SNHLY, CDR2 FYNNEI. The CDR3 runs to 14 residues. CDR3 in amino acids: CASILTGDGVGYTF. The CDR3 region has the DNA TGTGCCAGCATTCTGACAGGGGATGGCGTAGGCTACACCTTC.

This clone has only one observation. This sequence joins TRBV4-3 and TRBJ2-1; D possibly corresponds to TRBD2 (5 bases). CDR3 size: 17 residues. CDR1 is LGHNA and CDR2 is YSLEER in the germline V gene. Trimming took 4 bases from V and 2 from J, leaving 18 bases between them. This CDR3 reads CASSREWRVGPYNEQFF. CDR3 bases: TGCGCCAGCAGCCGCGAATGGCGGGTGGGCCCCTACAATGAGCAGTTCTTC.

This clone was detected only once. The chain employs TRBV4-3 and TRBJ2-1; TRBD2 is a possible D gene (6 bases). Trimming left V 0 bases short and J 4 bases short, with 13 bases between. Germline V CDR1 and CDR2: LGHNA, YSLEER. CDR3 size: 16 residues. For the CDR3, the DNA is TGCGCCAGCAGCCAAGATCTGGCGGGGAAGTACAATGAGCAGTTCTTC. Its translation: CASSQDLAGKYNEQFF.

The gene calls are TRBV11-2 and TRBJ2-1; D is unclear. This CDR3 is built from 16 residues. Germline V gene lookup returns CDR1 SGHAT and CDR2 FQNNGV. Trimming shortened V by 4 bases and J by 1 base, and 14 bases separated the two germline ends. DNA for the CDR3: TGTGCCAGCAGCTCCTTAACCGGGCCATCCTACAATGAGCAGTTCTTC. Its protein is CASSSLTGPSYNEQFF.

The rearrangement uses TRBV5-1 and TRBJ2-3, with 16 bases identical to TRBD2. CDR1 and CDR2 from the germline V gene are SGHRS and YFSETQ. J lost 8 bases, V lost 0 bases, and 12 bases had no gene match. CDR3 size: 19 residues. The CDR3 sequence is CASSLVPEGLAGGPPTQYF. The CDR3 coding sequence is TGCGCCAGCAGCTTGGTCCCCGAGGGACTAGCGGGGGGGCCTCCTACGCAGTATTTT.

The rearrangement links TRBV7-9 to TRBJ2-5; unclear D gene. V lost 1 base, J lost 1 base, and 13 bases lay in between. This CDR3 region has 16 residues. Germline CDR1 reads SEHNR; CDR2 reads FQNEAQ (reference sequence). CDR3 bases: TGTGCCAGCAGCTTAGATCCCCGCGCGACCCAAGAGACCCAGTACTTC. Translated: CASSLDPRATQETQYF.

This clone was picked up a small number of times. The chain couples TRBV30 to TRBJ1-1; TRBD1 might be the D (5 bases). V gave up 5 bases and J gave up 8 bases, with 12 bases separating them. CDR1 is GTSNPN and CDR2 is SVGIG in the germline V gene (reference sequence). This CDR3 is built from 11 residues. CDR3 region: CAWDPGLEAFF. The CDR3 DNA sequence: TGTGCCTGGGATCCGGGGCTCGAAGCTTTCTTT.

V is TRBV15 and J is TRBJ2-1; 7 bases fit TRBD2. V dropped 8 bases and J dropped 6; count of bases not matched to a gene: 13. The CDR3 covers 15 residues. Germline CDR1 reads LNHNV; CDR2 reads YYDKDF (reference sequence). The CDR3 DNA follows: TGTGCCACCCTCCTCCTAGGCGGGGGTGGCAATGAGCAGTTCTTC. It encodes CATLLLGGGGNEQFF.

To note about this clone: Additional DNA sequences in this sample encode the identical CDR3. CDR3 bases: TGTGCCAGCAGCTCTGCCTTGGGTACTCCGGGGCAGGGGGCTTTGGAGCAGTACTTC. This gives the protein CASSSALGTPGQGALEQYF. The V call is TRBV5-6, the J call TRBJ2-7; 8 nucleotides align to TRBD1. CDR3 length equals 19 residues. From germline, CDR1 is SGHDT and CDR2 YYEEEE. After removal of 3 bases from V and 7 bases from J, the junction contained 24 bases not matched to a gene. The full variable domain, in which reference TRBV5-6 and TRBJ2-7 provide the parts outside the CDR3, is DAGVTQSPTHLIKTRGQQVTLRCSPKSGHDTVSWYQQALGQGPQFIFQYYEEEERQRGNFPDRFSGHQFPNYSSELNVNALLLGDSALYLCASSSALGTPGQGALEQYFGPGTRLTVT.

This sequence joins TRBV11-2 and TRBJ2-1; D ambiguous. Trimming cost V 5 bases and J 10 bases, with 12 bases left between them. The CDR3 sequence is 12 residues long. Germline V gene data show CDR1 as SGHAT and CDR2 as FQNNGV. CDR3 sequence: CASSPPQAEQFF. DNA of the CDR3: TGTGCCAGCAGCCCCCCCCAGGCCGAGCAGTTCTTC.

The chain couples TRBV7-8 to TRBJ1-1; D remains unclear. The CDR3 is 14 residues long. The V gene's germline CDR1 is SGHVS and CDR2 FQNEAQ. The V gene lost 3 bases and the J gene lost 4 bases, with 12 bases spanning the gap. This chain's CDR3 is CASSFDTAGTEAFF. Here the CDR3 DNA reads TGTGCCAGCAGCTTTGACACAGCGGGCACTGAAGCTTTCTTT.

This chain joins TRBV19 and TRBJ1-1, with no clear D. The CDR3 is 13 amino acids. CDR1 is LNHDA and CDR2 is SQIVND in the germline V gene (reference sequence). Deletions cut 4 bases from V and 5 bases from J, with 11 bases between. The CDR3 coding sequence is TGTGCCAGTAGTAGACGGGAAATGACTGAAGCTTTCTTT. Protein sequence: CASSRREMTEAFF. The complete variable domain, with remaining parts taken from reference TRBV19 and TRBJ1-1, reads DGGITQSPKYLFRKEGQNVTLSCEQNLNHDAMYWYRQDPGQGLRLIYYSQIVNDFQKGDIAEGYSVSREKKESFPLTVTSAQKNPTAFYLCASSRREMTEAFFGQGTRLTVV.

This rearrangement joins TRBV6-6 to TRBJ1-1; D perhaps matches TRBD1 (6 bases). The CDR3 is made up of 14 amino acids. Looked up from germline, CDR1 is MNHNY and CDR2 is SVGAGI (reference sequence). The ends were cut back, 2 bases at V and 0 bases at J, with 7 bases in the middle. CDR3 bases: TGTGCCAGCAGTTACGGACAGTTGAACACTGAAGCTTTCTTT. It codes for CASSYGQLNTEAFF.

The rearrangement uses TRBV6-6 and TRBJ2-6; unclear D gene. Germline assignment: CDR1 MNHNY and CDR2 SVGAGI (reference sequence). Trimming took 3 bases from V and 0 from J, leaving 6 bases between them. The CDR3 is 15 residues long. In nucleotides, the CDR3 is TGTGCCAGCAGTTATAAGGTCTCTGGGGCCAACGTCCTGACTTTC. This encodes CASSYKVSGANVLTF.

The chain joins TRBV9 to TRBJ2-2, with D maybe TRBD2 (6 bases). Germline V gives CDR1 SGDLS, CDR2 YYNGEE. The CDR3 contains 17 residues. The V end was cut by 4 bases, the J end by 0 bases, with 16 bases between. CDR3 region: CASSTALAAPNTGELFF. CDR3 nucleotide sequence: TGTGCCAGCAGCACAGCATTAGCGGCCCCGAACACCGGGGAGCTGTTTTTT.

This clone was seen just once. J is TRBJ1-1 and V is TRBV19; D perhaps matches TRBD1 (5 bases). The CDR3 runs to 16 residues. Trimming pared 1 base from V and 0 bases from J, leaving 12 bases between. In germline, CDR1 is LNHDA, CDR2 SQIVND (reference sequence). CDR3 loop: CASSIGGDSVNTEAFF. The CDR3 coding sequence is TGTGCCAGTAGTATAGGGGGCGACAGCGTGAACACTGAAGCTTTCTTT.

The CDR3 spells CASSAETSGVGEQFF. CDR3 nucleotides: TGTGCCAGCAGCGCTGAGACTAGCGGGGTAGGTGAGCAGTTCTTC. The chain couples TRBV9 to TRBJ2-1, with 11 positions matching TRBD2. The CDR3 covers 15 residues. Per germline, CDR1 SGDLS and CDR2 YYNGEE. V trimming: 3 bases; J trimming: 9 bases; junction bases outside the gene matches: 8.

The CDR3: CASSQEAGGTGELFF. CDR3 sequence (DNA): TGCGCCAGCAGCCAAGAGGCAGGGGGGACCGGGGAGCTGTTTTTT. This chain joins TRBV4-1 and TRBJ2-2, with TRBD1 as a possible D gene (7 bases). CDR1 MGHRA and CDR2 YSYEKL come from the germline V gene. The CDR3 runs 15 residues. Trimming left V 0 bases short and J 5 bases short, with 10 bases between.

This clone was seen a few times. Here the CDR3 reads CASSPLPGRANTGELFF. CDR3 in DNA: TGTGCCAGCAGCCCGCTCCCGGGGCGGGCGAACACCGGGGAGCTGTTTTTT. The V gene is TRBV7-9, the J gene TRBJ2-2, with D perhaps being TRBD1 or TRBD2 (5 bases each). V dropped 5 bases and J dropped 0 bases, with 16 bases sitting between them. Germline V gene data show CDR1 as SEHNR and CDR2 as FQNEAQ (reference sequence). The CDR3 length is 17 residues.